These 17 T cell receptor beta chains share one sample of origin, sequenced in a study of T-cell reconstitution after alpha-beta-depleted transplantation in children. Unique molecular identifiers tagged the TCRbeta library. TCRdb re-derived calls from the PCR reads in MiXCR, one entry per CDR3 protein. Counted here are about 980,000 distinct CDR3 sequences, roughly 29% occurring once; the ten biggest clones make up roughly 28%. The specimen comprised PBMCs, mostly from graft donor cells, sampled 360 days after TCRalphabeta/CD19-depleted stem cell transplant. These receptors were obtained from a boy in the first two years of life who had a stem cell transplant for SCID, so the T cells may come from the graft donor.

The chain joins TRBV5-1 to TRBJ2-4; the match to TRBD1 covers 7 bases. This CDR3 contains 14 residues. Germline-derived CDR1 and CDR2 are SGHRS and YFSETQ. J gave up 6 bases and V 4 bases, and 7 bases lay outside the gene matches. CDR3 residues: CASSPGTEGNIQYF. The CDR3 DNA reads as TGCGCCAGCAGCCCCGGGACAGAAGGAAACATTCAGTACTTC.

This clonotype was observed a handful of times. The chain joins TRBV28 to TRBJ2-5; D tentatively fits TRBD1 or TRBD2 (7 bases each). Trimming cost V 7 bases and J 5 bases, with 17 bases left between them. Per the germline V gene, CDR1 is MDHEN and CDR2 is SYDVKM. The CDR3 length is 14 residues. The CDR3 bases are TGTGCCAGCACAACGACAGGGAGGGAGGAGACCCAGTACTTC. As protein: CASTTTGREETQYF.

This clonotype was picked up a small number of times. The chain uses TRBV7-2 and TRBJ2-7, with D maybe TRBD1 (6 bases). Germline V CDR1 and CDR2: SGHTA, FQGNSA. Trimming took 1 base from V and 6 from J, leaving 16 bases between them. The CDR3 totals 15 residues. CDR3 region: CASSLGYGTKSEQYF. In DNA, the CDR3 is TGTGCCAGCAGCTTAGGGTACGGGACAAAAAGCGAGCAGTACTTC.

The chain couples TRBV20-1 to TRBJ2-3, with 13 positions matching TRBD2. The V gene's germline CDR1 is DFQATT and CDR2 SNEGSKA (reference sequence). V shed 5 bases, J shed 0 bases, and the junction held 11 bases outside the gene matches. This CDR3 comprises 18 residues. This CDR3 reads CSADTGTSGAKSTDTQYF. For the CDR3, the DNA is TGCAGTGCTGACACCGGGACTAGCGGGGCCAAAAGCACAGATACGCAGTATTTT.

This clonotype was seen many times. The rearrangement links TRBV5-1 to TRBJ1-1, with D tentatively TRBD1 (6 bases). This CDR3 spans 15 amino acids. Germline V CDR1 and CDR2: SGHRS, YFSETQ. V was cut by 0 bases and J by 1 base, with 10 bases left in between. The CDR3 sequence: CASSLGPGQNTEAFF. The CDR3 DNA reads as TGCGCCAGCAGCTTGGGACCGGGACAGAACACTGAAGCTTTCTTT.

The genes are TRBV5-1 and TRBJ1-1; 8 positions agree with TRBD1. In germline, CDR1 is SGHRS, CDR2 YFSETQ. This CDR3 contains 18 residues. Germline trimming cut 3 bases from V and 4 bases from J; bases unmatched to any gene: 17. The CDR3, as DNA: TGCGCCAGCAGCTCCGGCGGGCAGGGGGCGGGTCAATCCACTGAAGCTTTCTTT. It encodes CASSSGGQGAGQSTEAFF.

This clonotype showed up just a few times. The rearrangement uses TRBV29-1 and TRBJ1-2, with 8 bases matching TRBD1. This CDR3 spans 16 amino acids. V lost 0 bases to trimming and J lost 4 bases; unmatched junction nucleotides: 10. Per the germline V gene, CDR1 is SQVTM and CDR2 is ANQGSEA. The CDR3 is CSVEDWQGALSYGYTF. CDR3 nucleotides: TGCAGCGTTGAAGATTGGCAGGGGGCGCTGAGCTATGGCTACACCTTC. The variable domain in full, completed from reference TRBV29-1 and TRBJ1-2, reads SAVISQKPSRDICQRGTSLTIQCQVDSQVTMMFWYRQQPGQSLTLIATANQGSEATYESGFVIDKFPISRPNLTFSTLTVSNMSPEDSSIYLCSVEDWQGALSYGYTFGSGTRLTVV.

V and J are TRBV12-3 or TRBV12-4 and TRBJ1-2; D not resolved. There are 15 residues in the CDR3. Trimming took off 1 base at V and 0 bases at J, with 9 bases between the two ends. The CDR3 sequence: CASSLGKAPNYGYTF. In nucleotides, the CDR3 is TGTGCCAGCAGTTTAGGCAAAGCCCCTAACTATGGCTACACCTTC.

This clonotype occurred a few times. This chain links TRBV5-1 with TRBJ2-4, with a possible D match to TRBD1 (5 bases). Per the germline V gene, CDR1 is SGHRS and CDR2 is YFSETQ. This CDR3 has 17 residues. Between the trimmed V and J ends, which lost 4 bases and 1 base, there was a span of 18 bases. In DNA form, the CDR3 reads TGCGCCAGCAGCCCCAAGGGGCAAGTAGACGCCAAAAACATTCAGTACTTC. Translated, it gives CASSPKGQVDAKNIQYF.

This clonotype has more than one count but fewer than ten. The chain couples TRBV7-2 to TRBJ2-5; 15 bases fit TRBD2. The CDR3 covers 17 residues. V lost 5 bases, J lost 4 bases, and 8 bases stayed unmatched. Germline CDR1 reads SGHTA; CDR2 reads FQGNSA. The CDR3 nucleotides are TGTGCCAGCAGCCAGAGGACTAGCGGGGGGGCGCGAGAGACCCAGTACTTC. It encodes CASSQRTSGGARETQYF.

This clonotype has a handful of counts. This rearrangement joins TRBV7-9 to TRBJ2-6, with D maybe TRBD2 (5 bases). Trimming stripped 5 bases from V and 0 bases from J, with 11 bases between. The CDR3 contains 16 residues. CDR1 is SEHNR and CDR2 is FQNEAQ in the germline V gene (reference sequence). The CDR3, as DNA: TGTGCCAGCAGCCCTCATGCGGGCTCTGGGGCCAACGTCCTGACTTTC. It is translated as CASSPHAGSGANVLTF. Full variable domain (missing parts from reference TRBV7-9 and TRBJ2-6): DTGVSQNPRHKITKRGQNVTFRCDPISEHNRLYWYRQTLGQGPEFLTYFQNEAQLEKSRLLSDRFSAERPKGSFSTLEIQRTEQGDSAMYLCASSPHAGSGANVLTFGAGSRLTVL.

The V and J genes are TRBV9 and TRBJ2-2; tentative D call: TRBD2 (5 bases). The germline V gene has CDR1 SGDLS and CDR2 YYNGEE. The germline V and J ends were trimmed by 3 bases and 0 bases, with 18 bases remaining between them. The CDR3 totals 18 residues. Here the CDR3 DNA reads TGTGCCAGCAGCGCCCTAGCCCCACAGAGCGCGAACACCGGGGAGCTGTTTTTT. Translated, it gives CASSALAPQSANTGELFF.

This chain uses TRBV12-3 or TRBV12-4 with TRBJ2-5; D is possibly TRBD2 (6 bases). CDR3 size: 16 residues. V dropped 5 bases and J dropped 1 base, with 17 bases sitting between them. This chain's CDR3 is CASSPHGRSGQETQYF. CDR3 DNA: TGTGCCAGCAGTCCCCACGGTCGTAGCGGCCAAGAGACCCAGTACTTC.

This sequence joins TRBV6-5 and TRBJ2-5, with TRBD2 matching over 10 bases. The CDR3 spans 16 residues. V was pared by 0 bases and J by 6 bases, with 7 bases of the junction left unmatched. Germline lookup yields CDR1 MNHEY and CDR2 SVGAGI. For the CDR3, the DNA is TGTGCCAGCAGTTACTCGGCTAGCGGGGGACCCAAGACCCAGTACTTC. It specifies CASSYSASGGPKTQYF.

A few counts support this clonotype. The chain has TRBV20-1 and TRBJ1-2; tentatively, D is TRBD1 (5 bases). There are 10 residues in the CDR3. The germline V gene encodes CDR1 DFQATT and CDR2 SNEGSKA (reference sequence). V gave up 6 bases and J gave up 7 bases, with 9 bases separating them. In nucleotides, the CDR3 is TGCAGTGCCCTGGACATTGGCTACACCTTC. Residues: CSALDIGYTF.

This clonotype was seen just once. V usage is TRBV5-1 and J usage is TRBJ2-7; D remains unclear. V dropped 0 bases and J dropped 2 bases, with 9 bases sitting between them. The CDR3 extends over 14 amino acids. Germline values: CDR1 SGHRS, CDR2 YFSETQ. This CDR3 is CASSLAKGTYEQYF. CDR3 nucleotides: TGCGCCAGCAGCTTGGCCAAGGGTACCTACGAGCAGTACTTC.

The chain recombines TRBV5-1 with TRBJ2-1; D remains unclear. Per the germline V gene, CDR1 is SGHRS and CDR2 is YFSETQ. The germline V and J ends were trimmed by 3 bases and 6 bases, with 10 bases remaining between them. This CDR3 contains 13 residues. The CDR3 sequence: CASSYGRSNEQFF. The DNA for the CDR3 is TGCGCCAGCAGCTATGGAAGGAGCAATGAGCAGTTCTTC.